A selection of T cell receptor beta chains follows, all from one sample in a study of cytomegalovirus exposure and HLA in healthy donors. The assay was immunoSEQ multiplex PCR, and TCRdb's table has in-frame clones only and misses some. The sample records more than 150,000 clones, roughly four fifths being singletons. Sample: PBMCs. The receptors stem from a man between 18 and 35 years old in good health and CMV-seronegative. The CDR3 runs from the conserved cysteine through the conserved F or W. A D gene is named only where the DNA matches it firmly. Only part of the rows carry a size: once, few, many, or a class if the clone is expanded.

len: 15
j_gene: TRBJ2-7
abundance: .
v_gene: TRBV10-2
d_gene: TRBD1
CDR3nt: TGCGCCAGCAGGGCTTCAGGGGGAGTCAACCACGAGCAGTACTTC
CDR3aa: CASRASGGVNHEQYF

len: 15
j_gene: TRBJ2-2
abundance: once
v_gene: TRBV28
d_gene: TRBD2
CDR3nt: TGTGCCAGCCGAAATAGCGGGGCGAACACCGGGGAGCTGTTTTTT
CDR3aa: CASRNSGANTGELFF

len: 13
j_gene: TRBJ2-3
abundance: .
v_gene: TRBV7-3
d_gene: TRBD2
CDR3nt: TGTGCCAGCAGCTTAAATCTAGCGGGTACGCAGTATTTT
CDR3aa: CASSLNLAGTQYF

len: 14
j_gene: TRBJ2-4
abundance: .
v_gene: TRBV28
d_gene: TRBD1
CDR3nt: TGTGCCGGAGGAGACAGGGGTTCCAAAAACATTCAGTACTTC
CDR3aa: CAGGDRGSKNIQYF

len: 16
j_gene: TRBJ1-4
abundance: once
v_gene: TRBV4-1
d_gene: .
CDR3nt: TGCGCCAGCAGCCAAAGGGCAGGGGACGGGTTTGAAAAACTGTTTTTT
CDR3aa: CASSQRAGDGFEKLFF

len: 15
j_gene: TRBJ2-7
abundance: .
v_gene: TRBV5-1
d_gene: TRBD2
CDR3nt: TGCGCCAGCAGCTCAGGACTAGCGGGGGGGCACGAGCAGTACTTC
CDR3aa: CASSSGLAGGHEQYF

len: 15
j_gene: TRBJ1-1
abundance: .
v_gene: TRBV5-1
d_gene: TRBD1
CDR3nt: TGCGCCAGCAGCCGCGCCGGGACAGAAAACACTGAAGCTTTCTTT
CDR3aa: CASSRAGTENTEAFF

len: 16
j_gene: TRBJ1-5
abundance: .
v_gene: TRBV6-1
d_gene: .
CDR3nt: TGTGCCAGCAGTGAAGTGAGACAGTTTAGCAATCAGCCCCAGCATTTT
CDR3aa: CASSEVRQFSNQPQHF

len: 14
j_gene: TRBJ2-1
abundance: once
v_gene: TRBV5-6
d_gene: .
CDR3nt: TGTGCCAGCAGCTCAGGGGCGTCTGAGAATGAGCAGTTCTTC
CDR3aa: CASSSGASENEQFF

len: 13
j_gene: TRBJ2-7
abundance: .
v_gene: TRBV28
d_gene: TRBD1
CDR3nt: TGTGCCAGCAGTCCTCGGACAGGTTCGCGGTCGTACTTC
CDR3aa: CASSPRTGSRSYF

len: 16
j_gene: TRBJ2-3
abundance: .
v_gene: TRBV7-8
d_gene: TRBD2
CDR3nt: TGTGCCAGCAGCCAAGGGACTAGCGGATCCTCAGATACGCAGTATTTT
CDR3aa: CASSQGTSGSSDTQYF

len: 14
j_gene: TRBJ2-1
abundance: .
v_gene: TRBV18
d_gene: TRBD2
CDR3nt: TGTGCCAGCTCACCAGAGGGACTAAGAAATGAGCAGTTCTTC
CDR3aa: CASSPEGLRNEQFF

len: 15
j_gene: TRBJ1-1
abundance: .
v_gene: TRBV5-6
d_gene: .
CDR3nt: TGTGCCAGCAGCGAATCAGGGCCGATATTAACTGAAGCTTTCTTT
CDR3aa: CASSESGPILTEAFF

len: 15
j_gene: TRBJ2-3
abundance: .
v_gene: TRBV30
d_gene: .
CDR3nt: TGTGCCTGGCTCAGTCCCGTATATAGCACAGATACGCAGTATTTT
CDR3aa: CAWLSPVYSTDTQYF

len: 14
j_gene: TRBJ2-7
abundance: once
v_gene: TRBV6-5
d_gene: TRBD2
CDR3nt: TGTGCCAGCAGGTCAAGGCGGGAGAGCTACGAGCAGTACTTC
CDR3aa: CASRSRRESYEQYF

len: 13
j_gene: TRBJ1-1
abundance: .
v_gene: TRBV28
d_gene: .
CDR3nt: TGTGCCAGCAGCTTATACATGAACACTGAAGCTTTCTTT
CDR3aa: CASSLYMNTEAFF

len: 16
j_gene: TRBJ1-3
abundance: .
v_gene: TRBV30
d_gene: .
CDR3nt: TGTGCCTGGCTCGGTTGGACAGAAAGCTCTGGAAACACCATATATTTT
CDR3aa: CAWLGWTESSGNTIYF

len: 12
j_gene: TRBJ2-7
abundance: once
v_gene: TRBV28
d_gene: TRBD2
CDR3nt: TGTGCCAGCGCGCGGGGGGCTTACGAGCAGTACTTC
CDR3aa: CASARGAYEQYF

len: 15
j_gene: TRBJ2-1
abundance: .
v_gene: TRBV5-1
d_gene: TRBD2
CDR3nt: TGCGCCAGCAGCTTGCTAGCGGGAGGCAACAATGAGCAGTTCTTC
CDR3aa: CASSLLAGGNNEQFF

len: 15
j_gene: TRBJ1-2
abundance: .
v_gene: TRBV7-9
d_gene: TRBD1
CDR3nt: TGTGCCAGCAGCCCGCCGGGACAGGGGGACTATGGCTACACCTTC
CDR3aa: CASSPPGQGDYGYTF

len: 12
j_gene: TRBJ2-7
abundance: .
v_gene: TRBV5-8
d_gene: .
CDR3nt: TGTGCCAGCAGTCGGGACAACTACGAGCAGTACTTC
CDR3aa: CASSRDNYEQYF

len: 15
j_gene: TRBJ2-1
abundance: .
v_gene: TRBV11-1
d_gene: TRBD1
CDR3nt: TGTGCCAGCAGCTTAGGGGACAGGGGGCTTGGTGAGCAGTTCTTC
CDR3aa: CASSLGDRGLGEQFF

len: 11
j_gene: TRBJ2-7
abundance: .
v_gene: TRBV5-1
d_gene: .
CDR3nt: TGCGCCAGCAGCCGGGACTACGAGCAGTACTTC
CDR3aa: CASSRDYEQYF

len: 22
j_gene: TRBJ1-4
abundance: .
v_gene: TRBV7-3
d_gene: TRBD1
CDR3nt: TGTGCCAGCAGCTTTGAGGAAGCTGTAACATTGTGGGGACAGGGAAAGAATGAAAAACTGTTTTTT
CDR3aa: CASSFEEAVTLWGQGKNEKLFF

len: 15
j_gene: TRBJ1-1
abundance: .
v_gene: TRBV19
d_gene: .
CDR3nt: TGTGCCAGTAGTATAGCCAGGGTCCGGGCCACTGAAGCTTTCTTT
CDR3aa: CASSIARVRATEAFF

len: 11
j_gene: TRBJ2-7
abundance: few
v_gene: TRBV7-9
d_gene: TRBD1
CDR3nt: TGTGCCAGCAGCTCAGGGGGCGAGCAGTACTTC
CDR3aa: CASSSGGEQYF

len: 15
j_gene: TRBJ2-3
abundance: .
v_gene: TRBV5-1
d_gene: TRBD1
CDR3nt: TGCGCCAGCAGCCCGGGGACAGGCACGGGGGATACGCAGTATTTT
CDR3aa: CASSPGTGTGDTQYF

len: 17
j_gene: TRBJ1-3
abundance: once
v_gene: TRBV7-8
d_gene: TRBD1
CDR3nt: TGTGCCAGCAGCCTAAGGACAGGGGCCCACTCTGGAAACACCATATATTTT
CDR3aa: CASSLRTGAHSGNTIYF

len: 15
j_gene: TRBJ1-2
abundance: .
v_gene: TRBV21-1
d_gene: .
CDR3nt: TGTGCCAGCAGCGTCCGAACGACAGCGACCTATGGCTACACCTTC
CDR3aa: CASSVRTTATYGYTF

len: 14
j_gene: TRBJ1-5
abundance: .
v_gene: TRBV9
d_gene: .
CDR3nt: TGTGCCAGCAGTAGGGGTGGGGTTCATCAGCCCCAGCATTTT
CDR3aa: CASSRGGVHQPQHF

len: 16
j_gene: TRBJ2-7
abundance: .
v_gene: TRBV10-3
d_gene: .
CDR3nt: TGTGCCATCAGTGAGTCATTAGGAGGCATCGGGTACGAGCAGTACTTC
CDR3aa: CAISESLGGIGYEQYF

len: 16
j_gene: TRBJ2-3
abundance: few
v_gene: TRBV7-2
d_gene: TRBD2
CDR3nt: TGTGCCAGCAGCTTAAATTCCGGGGGGGCGGGAGATACGCAGTATTTT
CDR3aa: CASSLNSGGAGDTQYF

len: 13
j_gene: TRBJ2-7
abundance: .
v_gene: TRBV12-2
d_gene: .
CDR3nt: TGTGCAAGTCCCCGGGGGGTATACTACGAGCAGTACTTC
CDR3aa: CASPRGVYYEQYF